The clone carrying this TCR beta chain was observed many times. Its antigen is still unknown. These data come from a study of T cells in Graves' hyperthyroidism and ophthalmopathy. Study context: Peripheral blood was collected at initial diagnosis, before any treatment. Study-wide findings and caveats: Within blood appeared most thyroid clonotypes that had expanded above 0.001. The model predicted ophthalmopathy a median approximately seven months before onset.

Orbital computed tomography, thyroid ultrasound, serum thyroxine and TRAb, and clinical symptoms together informed the diagnoses. The source material, RNA transcripts, was used to amplify TCR beta CDR3 regions. TCR CDR3 underwent first-round RT-PCR with the HTBI primer set. Via MiXCR, TCRdb re-called the multiplex PCR reads, giving one row per CDR3 protein. The sample consists of a few hundred thousand distinct CDR3 sequences, 12% to 15% of them appearing once. V lost 1 base, J lost 2 bases, and 4 bases stayed unmatched. The CDR3 has 17 amino acids. Looked up from germline, CDR1 is SGHRS and CDR2 is YFSETQ.

Sequenced sample: blood. V gene TRBV5-1 combines with J gene TRBJ2-2; TRBD2 matches at 11 bases. The source is a woman aged 40 to 50 with Graves' hyperthyroidism. In nucleotides, the CDR3 is TGCGCCAGCAGCTTGTGGCTAGCGGGAGGAAACACCGGGGAGCTGTTTTTT. It codes for CASSLWLAGGNTGELFF.